The TCR beta chain under discussion was sequenced for a study of cytomegalovirus exposure and HLA in healthy donors. Study-level findings and limits: Most TCR beta V segments were productive about 90% or about 30% of the time in an earlier analysis. When analyzed later, a missense DCLRE1C variant was found to be linked to TCR beta V- and J-gene trimming.

Germline CDR1 reads SEHNR; CDR2 reads FQNEAQ (reference sequence). This CDR3 spans 16 amino acids. V was trimmed by 2 bases and J by 4 bases, leaving 14 bases between them. About this clone: Its antigen is unknown.

The primer mix had 60 Vbeta and 13 Jbeta primers. This table comes from immunoSEQ multiplex PCR, and its TCRdb copy is limited to in-frame clones, with some not included. The sample has roughly 120,000 clones; approximately 80% are singletons. The chain uses TRBV7-9 and TRBJ2-2; D gene unclear. The clonotype comes from a human donor in good health. Sequencing was performed on PBMCs. CDR3 residues: CASSLPPAGSTGELFF. In nucleotides, the CDR3 is TGTGCCAGCAGCTTACCACCGGCAGGATCCACCGGGGAGCTGTTTTTT.